Listed below are T cell receptor beta chains from one sample, sequenced in a study of T cell responses to AZD1222 COVID-19 vaccine. Libraries were prepared by immunoSEQ multiplex PCR; TCRdb keeps only in-frame clonotypes and omits some of them. This table has just under 85,000 clones, roughly 86% appearing once. The specimen was peripheral blood, collected on day 0 of AZD1222 vaccination. The source is an adult in good health. The CDR3 runs from the conserved cysteine through the conserved F or W. The order of the fields is V gene, J gene, clone size, CDR3 protein. Size is omitted from some rows. Given values are once, few, many or a class for expanded clones.

TRBV9	TRBJ1-2	-	CASSVGIGREPYGYTF
TRBV28	TRBJ1-1	-	CASRPTQGVGVSTEAFF
TRBV19	TRBJ2-1	-	CASSDRDSRYNEQFF
TRBV4-3	TRBJ1-6	-	CASSQEQGAGSPLHF
TRBV20-1	TRBJ1-2	-	CSASPRQGANYGYTF
TRBV5-1	TRBJ1-2	-	CASSRKTGGENYGYTF
TRBV5-6	TRBJ2-1	once	CASLLPSSDNEQFF
TRBV19	TRBJ1-2	-	CASSFVTGVRNYGYTF
TRBV19	TRBJ2-2	once	CASVQDTGELFF
TRBV6-5	TRBJ2-5	-	CASRSGTAQETQYF
TRBV11-2	TRBJ2-5	-	CASSLDPVSQETQYF
TRBV2	TRBJ2-7	-	CASSERTGGYNEQYF
TRBV6-6	TRBJ2-3	-	CASNSPPDTQYF
TRBV28	TRBJ1-1	-	CASSLPSSNTEAFF
TRBV19	TRBJ2-1	-	CASAAGGTNNEQFF
TRBV27	TRBJ2-7	-	CASRDSLYEQYF